The subject of this entry is one T cell receptor beta chain. The data originate from a study of blood T cell repertoires in COVID-19. As for the study in general: From T cells, B-cell-depleted T cells, or PBMCs came the material, which was cDNA or gDNA.

Germline CDR1 ENHRY, CDR2 SYGVKD. J lost 4 bases, V lost 4 bases, and 3 bases had no gene match. The CDR3 is made up of 14 amino acids. The table came from immunoSEQ multiplex PCR; TCRdb's copy has only in-frame clones and leaves some out. This table has fewer than 400,000 clones, 90% appearing once. Patients from Seattle were sampled longitudinally, starting during active infection. The sequenced material came from peripheral blood. This receptor was identified in a woman aged 30 to 39 with COVID-19, enrolled during active disease. The gene calls are TRBV10-3 and TRBJ1-3; 8 nucleotides line up with TRBD1. CDR3 sequence reads: CAISGGQGGNTIYF. CDR3 DNA: TGTGCCATCAGTGGTGGACAGGGAGGAAACACCATATATTTT.